Sequencing of this TCR beta chain was carried out in a study of regulatory T cells in long-lasting Graves disease. Germline V gene sequence: CDR1 SGHVS, CDR2 FNYEAQ. Trimming removed 3 bases from V and 0 bases from J; junction bases left unmatched: 1. There are 15 residues in the CDR3. TCR beta libraries were built with iRepertoire HTBI primers and Arm-PCR of CDR3 regions. TCRdb fed the multiplex PCR reads into MiXCR, producing one record per CDR3 protein. The repertoire holds hundreds of thousands of distinct CDR3 sequences, 20% to 25% seen once, with roughly 6.9% in the top ten. Specified time point: persistent/refractory GD, antithyroid drugs over 5 years with positive TRAb. The authors made the TCR library using RNA they extracted from PBMCs.

The TCR sequence derives from a female donor with Graves disease. Sequenced here: peripheral blood mononuclear cells (PBMCs), sampled when the disease was refractory, from a patient treated with antithyroid drugs. The chain combines TRBV7-6 with TRBJ2-1; TRBD2 aligns across 8 bases. The CDR3 spells CASSFLAGSYNEQFF. The CDR3 coding sequence is TGTGCCAGCAGCTTTCTAGCGGGCTCCTACAATGAGCAGTTCTTC.